The entry below gives a single TCR beta chain sequence along with its context. Its antigen is not known. The sample is drawn from a study of T-cell reconstitution after alpha-beta-depleted transplantation in children. General observations from the study: Day-60 TCRbeta diversity that was high in some patients was derived from surviving recipient T cells and thymic progenitors. Counts and diversity of T cells one year after transplant came mostly from newly produced T cells. Alpha-beta T cells present about two months after transplant were reported to originate from several hundred expanded graft clones.

This CDR3 is built from 14 residues. Germline V gene data show CDR1 as MNHEY and CDR2 as SMNVEV (reference sequence). Trimming took 7 bases from V and 2 from J, leaving 12 bases between them. Unique molecular identifiers were incorporated when the TCRbeta library was constructed. TCRdb recomputed calls from the PCR reads with MiXCR, one row per CDR3 protein. The sample records hundreds of thousands of distinct CDR3 sequences, roughly 16% being singletons. Sequenced here: PBMCs, mostly from graft donor cells, sampled 360 days after TCRalphabeta/CD19-depleted stem cell transplant. The chain has TRBV27 and TRBJ2-1, with no clear D. This clonotype was obtained from a boy in the first two years of life who had a stem cell transplant for Wiskott-Aldrich syndrome, so the T cells may come from the graft donor. In DNA form, the CDR3 reads TGTGCCAGCAAGCTATACTTCACCTACAATGAGCAGTTCTTC. This sequence encodes CASKLYFTYNEQFF.